These 13 T cell receptor beta chains were sequenced from one sample in a study of T cells after yellow fever vaccination. MiXCR, applied by TCRdb to the 5' RACE reads, yields one record per CDR3 protein. The table includes under 150,000 distinct CDR3 sequences, about 7.7% detected once. Sequencing used CD4+ T cells sorted from PBMCs, obtained 5 days after the yellow fever booster vaccination. The origin of the receptors is a young man who received the YFV17D yellow fever vaccine.

This clonotype occurred many times. The chain employs TRBV5-1 and TRBJ2-1; D not certain. Germline CDR1 is SGHRS and CDR2 is YFSETQ. V dropped 4 bases and J dropped 7 bases, with 9 bases sitting between them. The CDR3 has 12 residues. The CDR3, as DNA: TGCGCCAGCAGCGTGACTCTGAATGAGCAGTTCTTC. It translates to CASSVTLNEQFF.

This clonotype has ten or more counts. The V call is TRBV7-8, the J call TRBJ2-2, with TRBD2 as a possible D gene (7 bases). V shed 5 bases and J shed 1 base, with 17 bases lying between them. Germline V gives CDR1 SGHVS, CDR2 FQNEAQ. CDR3 size: 17 residues. CDR3 region: CASSHLGRGLNTGELFF. The CDR3 DNA sequence: TGTGCCAGCAGCCACCTGGGGCGGGGGCTGAACACCGGGGAGCTGTTTTTT.

This clonotype occurred many times. The chain is built from TRBV7-2 and TRBJ2-2; the match to TRBD1 covers 7 bases. V lost 6 bases and J lost 6; bases outside the gene matches: 10. This CDR3 contains 15 residues. Germline assignment: CDR1 SGHTA and CDR2 FQGNSA. This chain's CDR3 is CASSPGTEISGELFF. CDR3 DNA: TGTGCCAGCAGTCCCGGGACAGAGATTTCCGGGGAGCTGTTTTTT.

This clonotype turned up a few times. The chain has TRBV5-4 and TRBJ2-1; 9 nucleotides line up with TRBD2. J was trimmed by 6 bases and V by 3 bases; bases with no gene match: 7. The CDR3 is made up of 15 amino acids. CDR1 and CDR2 from the germline V gene are SGHNT and YYREEE (reference sequence). CDR3: CASSSGTSIPNEQFF. Written as DNA, the CDR3 is TGTGCCAGCAGCTCCGGGACTAGCATCCCCAATGAGCAGTTCTTC.

This clonotype was detected many times. V usage is TRBV7-2 and J usage is TRBJ2-5; D ambiguous. This CDR3 spans 14 amino acids. Trimming pared 1 base from V and 4 bases from J, leaving 10 bases between. CDR1 is SGHTA, CDR2 FQGNSA, per germline. The CDR3 loop reads CASSLDSRRETQYF. DNA for the CDR3: TGTGCCAGCAGCTTAGACTCGCGGAGAGAGACCCAGTACTTC. Using reference TRBV7-2 and TRBJ2-5 for the parts outside the CDR3, the full variable domain is GAGVSQSPSNKVTEKGKDVELRCDPISGHTALYWYRQSLGQGLEFLIYFQGNSAPDKSGLPSDRFSAERTGGSVSTLTIQRTQQEDSAVYLCASSLDSRRETQYFGPGTRLLVL.

This clonotype came up many times. This chain joins TRBV7-6 and TRBJ2-7; possibly TRBD2 for D (6 bases). CDR1 and CDR2 (germline): SGHVS, FNYEAQ. The CDR3 is 13 amino acids. Trimming stripped 5 bases from V and 7 bases from J, with 15 bases between. This CDR3 is CASSLSGAGEQYF. For the CDR3, the DNA is TGTGCCAGCAGCCTTAGTGGTGCGGGGGAGCAGTACTTC.

This clonotype was counted ten times or more. The chain couples TRBV12-3 or TRBV12-4 to TRBJ2-5; tentative D call: TRBD1 (5 bases). This CDR3 has 15 amino acids. Trimming stripped 1 base from V and 1 base from J, with 10 bases between. Written as DNA, the CDR3 is TGTGCCAGCAGTTTAGGGGGCAGCCTCCAAGAGACCCAGTACTTC. Amino acid sequence: CASSLGGSLQETQYF.

This clonotype showed up many times. This sequence joins TRBV20-1 and TRBJ2-5; 7 bases fit TRBD2. CDR1 DFQATT and CDR2 SNEGSKA come from the germline V gene (reference sequence). The length of the CDR3 is 14 residues. J was trimmed by 0 bases and V by 3 bases; bases with no gene match: 4. This chain's CDR3 is CSASPSGYQETQYF. The CDR3 DNA reads TGCAGTGCTAGTCCTAGCGGCTACCAAGAGACCCAGTACTTC.

This clonotype was counted many times. V usage is TRBV7-8 and J usage is TRBJ2-1; 13 bases line up with TRBD2. This CDR3 has 18 amino acids. Unmatched junction bases numbered 12, after V lost 3 bases and J lost 7 bases. The V gene's germline CDR1 is SGHVS and CDR2 FQNEAQ. CDR3 sequence reads: CASSFWRTSGSNWNEQFF. The DNA for the CDR3 is TGTGCCAGCAGCTTTTGGAGGACTAGCGGGAGTAATTGGAATGAGCAGTTCTTC.

In its sample, this clonotype was seen many times. This chain links TRBV7-6 with TRBJ2-1, with D tentatively TRBD2 (5 bases). Germline loops: CDR1 SGHVS, CDR2 FNYEAQ. The CDR3 contains 15 residues. V was cut by 7 bases and J by 6 bases, with 19 bases left in between. Here the CDR3 reads CASNLAGSGTNEQFF. The CDR3 nucleotides are TGTGCCAGCAATCTCGCGGGTTCGGGAACCAATGAGCAGTTCTTC.

The sample holds many counts of this clonotype. CDR3 sequence: CSAISGGGDEQFF. CDR3 in DNA: TGCAGTGCTATATCGGGGGGCGGCGATGAGCAGTTCTTC. V and J are TRBV20-1 and TRBJ2-1; the D gene is possibly TRBD2 (7 bases). V lost 4 bases to trimming and J lost 8 bases, with 15 bases between them. Germline V lookup: CDR1 DFQATT, CDR2 SNEGSKA (reference sequence). The CDR3 sequence is 13 residues long.

This clonotype showed up many times. The chain uses TRBV20-1 and TRBJ2-7; no firm D call. The germline V and J ends were trimmed by 6 bases and 2 bases, with 14 bases remaining between them. Looked up from germline, CDR1 is DFQATT and CDR2 is SNEGSKA (reference sequence). The CDR3 runs to 13 residues. This chain's CDR3 is CSALLPGPYEQYF. The CDR3 DNA follows: TGCAGTGCCCTACTTCCCGGCCCCTACGAGCAGTACTTC.

This clonotype was recorded at least ten times. The chain recombines TRBV28 with TRBJ2-7; D is possibly TRBD2 (5 bases). The V end lost 5 bases, the J end lost 0 bases, and 5 bases lay between the germline ends. CDR1 MDHEN and CDR2 SYDVKM come from the germline V gene. This CDR3 is 12 amino acids long. The CDR3 coding sequence is TGTGCCAGCAGTCGGGGCTCCTACGAGCAGTACTTC. Translation: CASSRGSYEQYF.